These 26 T cell receptor beta chains came from one sample sequenced in a study of response to subunit inactivated influenza vaccine (dated by TCRdb to between 2017 and 2018). The library was generated by RT-PCR. The reads were generated on an Illumina HiSeq 2500. TCRdb reworked the public reads: Q25 trimming with fastp, MiXCR clone assembly, productive beta chains retained. Rows with one shared CDR3 protein collapse into an entry with the most common genes and DNA. Recorded for this sample are approximately 530,000 distinct CDR3 sequences; about 7.6% of them occurred a single time. Of the sample, 10% to 15% is held by the ten largest clones. The sequencing used PBMCs from blood, collected about 23 months after vaccination. The receptor set was obtained from a man in his fifties or sixties who received an inactivated influenza vaccine. Donor details come from another sample of the same person, matched by shared clones.

This clonotype has only a few counts. The rearrangement uses TRBV7-9 and TRBJ2-5; no reliable D call. Germline V gene sequence: CDR1 SEHNR, CDR2 FQNEAQ (reference sequence). The CDR3 is made up of 13 amino acids. V gave up 5 bases and J gave up 4 bases, with 11 bases separating them. The DNA of the CDR3 is TGTGCCAGCAGCCACAACCCACTAGAGACCCAGTACTTC. This encodes CASSHNPLETQYF.

For this clonotype: Germline and junction disagree at one end, which may indicate a read error. The chain is built from TRBV5-5 and TRBJ2-2, with 7 bases aligning to TRBD2. The CDR3 spans 14 residues. CDR1 and CDR2 from the germline V gene are SGHKS and YYEKEE (reference sequence). The DNA for the CDR3 is TGTGCCAGCAGCCCGGGGCTCCTCAGCGGGGAGCTGCTTTTT. Translating it yields CASSPGLLSGELLF.

This clonotype was observed at least ten times. J is TRBJ2-3 and V is TRBV20-1; 7 nucleotides agree with TRBD2. This CDR3 contains 14 residues. The junction had 9 bases not matched to a gene; V was cut back by 5 bases and J by 4 bases. The germline V gene has CDR1 DFQATT and CDR2 SNEGSKA (reference sequence). The CDR3: CSAPGLGGADTQYF. The CDR3 DNA is TGCAGTGCTCCGGGACTTGGGGGGGCAGATACGCAGTATTTT.

This clonotype was detected a few times. V usage is TRBV15 and J usage is TRBJ2-5; 8 nucleotides match TRBD1. J gave up 5 bases and V 0 bases, and 5 bases lay outside the gene matches. Germline V gene lookup returns CDR1 LNHNV and CDR2 YYDKDF (reference sequence). CDR3 size: 15 residues. CDR3 coding DNA: TGTGCCACCAGCAGAGAAACGACAGGGGCTGAGACCCAGTACTTC. It translates to CATSRETTGAETQYF.

This clonotype was counted between two and nine times. The J gene is TRBJ1-1, the V gene TRBV7-2; 7 bases fit TRBD1. CDR1 is SGHTA, CDR2 FQGNSA, per germline. The V segment lost 3 bases and the J segment 0 bases; nucleotides outside the gene matches: 7. This CDR3 contains 16 residues. CDR3 in amino acids: CASSFGARGMNTEAFF. DNA for the CDR3: TGTGCCAGCAGCTTCGGGGCCAGGGGGATGAACACTGAAGCTTTCTTT.

In this sample, this clonotype turned up a few times. V gene TRBV4-2 combines with J gene TRBJ1-2; the D gene is possibly TRBD1 (5 bases). The length of the CDR3 is 15 residues. Germline CDR1 reads LGHNA; CDR2 reads YNFKEQ. V was clipped by 4 bases and J by 4 bases, with 16 bases between them. CDR3 sequence (DNA): TGTGCCAGCAGCCGCATAGCCACAGGTTCCTATGGCTACACCTTC. Its translation is CASSRIATGSYGYTF.

This clonotype occurred once. The V call is TRBV30, the J call TRBJ2-5; weak D call: TRBD1 (5 bases). Trimming took off 0 bases at V and 5 bases at J, with 13 bases between the two ends. The CDR3 has 14 residues. Germline lookup yields CDR1 GTSNPN and CDR2 SVGIG (reference sequence). The CDR3 protein is CAWSVMGLGETQYF. The CDR3 DNA follows: TGTGCCTGGAGTGTTATGGGGCTCGGGGAGACCCAGTACTTC.

This clonotype has just a few counts. The chain uses TRBV14 and TRBJ2-3, with D unresolved. This CDR3 contains 12 residues. Germline CDR1 is SGHDN and CDR2 is FVKESK. V gave up 4 bases and J gave up 7 bases, with 9 bases separating them. CDR3 sequence reads: CASSLVANTQYF. The DNA of the CDR3 is TGTGCCAGCAGCCTCGTTGCGAATACGCAGTATTTT.

The rearrangement uses TRBV20-1 and TRBJ2-7, with D unclear. CDR1 and CDR2 from the germline V gene are DFQATT and SNEGSKA (reference sequence). CDR3 length: 13 amino acids. Trimming cost V 3 bases and J 4 bases, with 13 bases left between them. CDR3 in DNA: TGCAGTGCTAGGATGGCCGGTTTGTACGAGCAGTACTTC. This gives the protein CSARMAGLYEQYF.

This clonotype was recorded a few times. Here the CDR3 DNA reads TGTGCCAGCTCACCTGCGTCGGGAGAGACCCAGTACTTC. This codes for CASSPASGETQYF. V is TRBV18 and J is TRBJ2-5; D is ambiguous. V lost 3 bases to trimming and J lost 4 bases, with 9 bases between them. The CDR3 totals 13 residues. Germline V CDR1 and CDR2: KGHSH, LQKENI.

CDR3 in amino acids: CASSQLDSGYEQYF. In DNA, the CDR3 is TGTGCCAGCAGCCAATTAGACAGCGGCTACGAGCAGTACTTC. The rearrangement joins TRBV14 to TRBJ2-7; D possibly matches TRBD1 or TRBD2 (5 bases each). Trimming took 2 bases from V and 3 from J, leaving 11 bases between them. The CDR3 runs 14 residues. Germline CDR1 and CDR2: SGHDN and FVKESK.

The J gene is TRBJ2-1, the V gene TRBV5-1; D possibly corresponds to TRBD2 (6 bases). Deletions cut 0 bases from V and 0 bases from J, with 13 bases between. This CDR3 has 17 amino acids. Germline V gene sequence: CDR1 SGHRS, CDR2 YFSETQ. The CDR3 sequence is CASSLGAGGSSYNEQFF. As DNA, the CDR3 is TGCGCCAGCAGCTTGGGGGCTGGGGGGAGCTCCTACAATGAGCAGTTCTTC. Full variable domain (remainder filled in from reference TRBV5-1 and TRBJ2-1): KAGVTQTPRYLIKTRGQQVTLSCSPISGHRSVSWYQQTPGQGLQFLFEYFSETQRNKGNFPGRFSGRQFSNSRSEMNVSTLELGDSALYLCASSLGAGGSSYNEQFFGPGTRLTVL.

This chain uses TRBV2 with TRBJ2-2; 12 bases are shared with TRBD1. Per the germline V gene, CDR1 is SNHLY and CDR2 is FYNNEI. There are 14 residues in the CDR3. V shed 4 bases, J shed 11 bases, and the junction held 5 bases outside the gene matches. The CDR3 reads CASSVGQGAVELFF. The CDR3 DNA reads as TGTGCCAGCAGTGTGGGACAGGGGGCTGTTGAGCTGTTTTTT.

The CDR3 nucleotides are TGCAGCGTTAAGATAAAGGTTTCAGGCTACGAGCAGTACTTC. Its protein is CSVKIKVSGYEQYF. The chain has TRBV29-1 and TRBJ2-7; no clear D gene. Germline V gives CDR1 SQVTM, CDR2 ANQGSEA. The CDR3 has 14 residues. Deletions cut 5 bases from V and 3 bases from J, with 17 bases between.

The chain combines TRBV10-3 with TRBJ2-2; D possibly matches TRBD1 or TRBD2 (5 bases each). The germline V and J ends were trimmed by 2 bases and 4 bases, with 20 bases remaining between them. Looked up from germline, CDR1 is ENHRY and CDR2 is SYGVKD. The CDR3 spans 18 residues. CDR3 nucleotides: TGTGCCATCAGTGAGAAATCCGGGACCCCTCTAACCACCGGGGAGCTGTTTTTT. Residues: CAISEKSGTPLTTGELFF.

This clonotype has more than one count but fewer than ten. V is TRBV20-1 and J is TRBJ2-3; 10 bases map to TRBD2. The germline V gene encodes CDR1 DFQATT and CDR2 SNEGSKA (reference sequence). Trimming cost V 0 bases and J 4 bases; bases outside gene matches: 13. This CDR3 comprises 18 residues. The CDR3 bases are TGCAGTGCTAGAGACATCTTCGAAGCGGGGGGGCACTCAGATACGCAGTATTTT. Translating it yields CSARDIFEAGGHSDTQYF.

This chain joins TRBV6-1 and TRBJ2-1; TRBD2 matches 10 bases. V lost 6 bases to trimming and J lost 9 bases; unmatched junction nucleotides: 11. This CDR3 spans 15 amino acids. Germline values: CDR1 MNHNS, CDR2 SASEGT. The CDR3 spells CASRRRASGSGEQFF. CDR3 DNA: TGTGCCAGCAGAAGACGCGCTAGCGGGAGCGGTGAGCAGTTCTTC.

The chain uses TRBV5-1 and TRBJ1-3; D is unresolved. Germline lookup yields CDR1 SGHRS and CDR2 YFSETQ. This CDR3 has 15 amino acids. The V and J ends lost 4 bases and 2 bases respectively, with 13 bases between them. The CDR3 here is CASSPTVAAGNTIYF. In DNA, the CDR3 is TGCGCCAGCAGCCCGACCGTGGCAGCTGGAAACACCATATATTTT.

The chain combines TRBV11-2 with TRBJ2-6, with 11 bases identical to TRBD2. Unmatched junction bases numbered 2, after V lost 0 bases and J lost 1 base. The V gene's germline CDR1 is SGHAT and CDR2 FQNNGV. The CDR3 sequence is 18 residues long. The DNA of the CDR3 is TGTGCCAGCAGCTTAGAGTCTAGCGGGGGGTCTGGGGCCAACGTCCTGACTTTC. Translating gives CASSLESSGGSGANVLTF.

This clonotype was counted many times. The gene calls are TRBV7-8 and TRBJ2-1, with D unclear. Trimming cost V 4 bases and J 5 bases, with 12 bases left between them. CDR1 SGHVS and CDR2 FQNEAQ come from the germline V gene. CDR3 length equals 14 residues. The CDR3 reads CASSSEAWDNEQFF. CDR3 DNA: TGTGCCAGCAGCTCGGAAGCTTGGGACAATGAGCAGTTCTTC. The full variable domain, rest sourced from reference TRBV7-8 and TRBJ2-1, is GAGVSQSPRYKVAKRGQDVALRCDPISGHVSLFWYQQALGQGPEFLTYFQNEAQLDKSGLPSDRFFAERPEGSVSTLKIQRTQQEDSAVYLCASSSEAWDNEQFFGPGTRLTVL.

On this clonotype itself: A much larger clonotype is one base distant, so this may be a read error. This chain uses TRBV20-1 with TRBJ1-1; D perhaps matches TRBD1 (6 bases). CDR1 DFQATT and CDR2 SNEGSKA come from the germline V gene (reference sequence). CDR3 size: 12 residues. Written as DNA, the CDR3 is TGCAGCGAGATACAAGGGGGAACTAAAGCTTTCTTT. Its protein product is CSEIQGGTKAFF.

The table lists this clonotype with many counts. This chain joins TRBV4-3 and TRBJ2-7, with D uncertain. Germline CDR1 and CDR2: LGHNA and YSLEER. The CDR3 has 15 amino acids. Deletions cut 4 bases from V and 3 bases from J, with 16 bases between. The CDR3 DNA is TGCGCCAGCAGCCCCTCTCCGGGTTTTGGCTACGAGCAGTACTTC. It encodes CASSPSPGFGYEQYF.

This clonotype was seen at least ten times. The CDR3 coding sequence is TGTGCCAGCAGCCAAGATACTGAGCAGTTCTTC. Its protein is CASSQDTEQFF. The J gene is TRBJ2-1, the V gene TRBV3-1; D call uncertain. CDR1 is LGHDT and CDR2 is YNNKEL in the germline V gene (reference sequence). V lost 0 bases and J 9 bases, leaving 3 bases between the germline ends. The CDR3 sequence is 11 residues long.

The chain carries TRBV12-3 or TRBV12-4 and TRBJ2-1, with D perhaps TRBD1 or TRBD2 (5 bases each). V lost 6 bases to trimming and J lost 12 bases, with 12 bases between them. The CDR3 length is 11 residues. CDR3 amino acids: CASSSGGGQFF. The CDR3 nucleotides are TGTGCCAGCAGCTCTGGGGGTGGGCAGTTCTTC.

This clonotype was counted only a few times. The rearrangement joins TRBV12-3 or TRBV12-4 to TRBJ1-2, with 7 positions matching TRBD1. The CDR3 runs to 14 residues. V gave up 3 bases and J gave up 7 bases; unmatched junction bases: 8. CDR3 in DNA: TGTGCCAGCAGTTTGGGAGGGGGCTTGCGTGGCTACACCTTC. Translated, it gives CASSLGGGLRGYTF.

This clonotype has ten or more counts. V and J are TRBV12-3 or TRBV12-4 and TRBJ1-4; D call uncertain. V lost 5 bases and J lost 2, with 9 bases in between. This CDR3 comprises 14 residues. The CDR3 DNA sequence: TGTGCCAGCAGTGAACTTGGGACTAATGAAAAACTGTTTTTT. Translating gives CASSELGTNEKLFF.